These 18 T cell receptor beta chains were all obtained from the same sample, sequenced in a study of OX40 agonist ivuxolimab in advanced cancers. Repertoires were generated with immunoSEQ multiplex PCR, while TCRdb's copy carries only in-frame clones and drops some. This sample carries about 96,000 clones, approximately 80% of them seen once, and the ten largest clones take under 7%. Sample: CD4+ or CD8+ T cells sorted from blood, taken in a trial of the OX40 agonist ivuxolimab. The receptors come from an adult with an advanced solid tumor such as melanoma, head and neck, liver or kidney cancer.

The chain is built from TRBV19 and TRBJ1-2; 9 positions match TRBD1. From germline, CDR1 is LNHDA and CDR2 SQIVND (reference sequence). V was pared by 6 bases and J by 3 bases, with 5 bases of the junction left unmatched. This CDR3 is 14 amino acids long. The CDR3 DNA reads as TGTGCCAGTAGGCAGGACAGGGGTGACTATGGCTACACCTTC. Encoded protein: CASRQDRGDYGYTF.

This chain joins TRBV27 and TRBJ2-7, with 7 bases lining up with TRBD2. Trimming removed 3 bases from V and 7 bases from J; junction bases left unmatched: 9. The CDR3 consists of 14 residues. Germline V gene lookup returns CDR1 MNHEY and CDR2 SMNVEV (reference sequence). The CDR3 coding sequence is TGTGCCAGCAGTTTGGGGGGGGGAGCGGGAGAGCAGTACTTC. Translated, it gives CASSLGGGAGEQYF.

This chain connects TRBV5-8 to TRBJ2-7; TRBD2 matches 7 bases. Germline values: CDR1 SGHTS, CDR2 YDEGEE. With 4 bases clipped from V and 3 bases from J, the junction kept 7 bases outside the gene matches. The CDR3 length is 14 residues. The CDR3 nucleotides read TGTGCCAGCAGCCCGGGACTATTTATCTACGAGCAGTACTTC. It yields the protein CASSPGLFIYEQYF.

The J gene is TRBJ2-1, the V gene TRBV7-6; D may correspond to TRBD1 or TRBD2 (5 bases each). Germline lookup yields CDR1 SGHVS and CDR2 FNYEAQ. V lost 5 bases to trimming and J lost 5 bases, with 10 bases between them. The CDR3 length is 13 residues. This CDR3 is CASSGGANNEQFF. CDR3 DNA sequence: TGTGCCAGCAGCGGGGGAGCGAACAATGAGCAGTTCTTC.

The chain carries TRBV7-8 and TRBJ1-1; D is uncertain. The V end was cut by 4 bases, the J end by 6 bases, with 6 bases between. The germline V gene encodes CDR1 SGHVS and CDR2 FQNEAQ. The CDR3 spans 11 residues. The CDR3 nucleotides are TGTGCCAGCAGCTCCGGCGCTGAAGCTTTCTTT. It yields the protein CASSSGAEAFF. Full variable domain (remainder filled in from reference TRBV7-8 and TRBJ1-1): GAGVSQSPRYKVAKRGQDVALRCDPISGHVSLFWYQQALGQGPEFLTYFQNEAQLDKSGLPSDRFFAERPEGSVSTLKIQRTQQEDSAVYLCASSSGAEAFFGQGTRLTVV.

The chain employs TRBV5-6 and TRBJ2-3, with D perhaps matching TRBD1 or TRBD2 (6 bases each). This CDR3 is 16 amino acids long. Germline V gives CDR1 SGHDT, CDR2 YYEEEE. V dropped 4 bases and J dropped 4 bases, with 19 bases sitting between them. The CDR3 nucleotides read TGTGCCAGCAGCGCCTTCCCGGGGGCGATAGCAGATACGCAGTATTTT. This translates into CASSAFPGAIADTQYF.

The V call is TRBV2, the J call TRBJ2-1; 7 nucleotides agree with TRBD2. CDR1 is SNHLY, CDR2 FYNNEI, per germline. The CDR3 contains 13 residues. V trimming: 8 bases; J trimming: 3 bases; junction bases outside the gene matches: 4. CDR3 region: CASRREHYNEQFF. CDR3 bases: TGTGCCAGCCGGCGGGAGCACTACAATGAGCAGTTCTTC.

This sequence joins TRBV27 and TRBJ1-1; D possibly corresponds to TRBD1 (5 bases). The germline V gene has CDR1 MNHEY and CDR2 SMNVEV (reference sequence). The CDR3 contains 14 residues. Trimming removed 2 bases from V and 0 bases from J, with 7 bases in between. The CDR3 is CASSLRDLNTEAFF. The CDR3 bases are TGTGCCAGCAGTTTACGGGACCTGAACACTGAAGCTTTCTTT.

The chain has TRBV20-1 and TRBJ2-3; D could derive from TRBD1 or TRBD2 (5 bases each). V shed 1 base and J shed 6 bases, with 5 bases lying between them. The CDR3 is made up of 11 amino acids. Germline lookup yields CDR1 DFQATT and CDR2 SNEGSKA (reference sequence). The CDR3 reads CSARGGDTQYF. The CDR3 nucleotides read TGCAGTGCTAGAGGGGGGGATACGCAGTATTTT.

The chain links TRBV5-1 to TRBJ2-1; the D is unclear. Trimming removed 2 bases at V and 4 bases at J, with 13 bases between. Germline V gene lookup returns CDR1 SGHRS and CDR2 YFSETQ. The CDR3 sequence is 15 residues long. The CDR3 sequence: CASSFDSPLYNEQFF. The CDR3 nucleotides are TGCGCCAGCAGCTTCGACTCGCCTTTGTACAATGAGCAGTTCTTC.

J is TRBJ2-3 and V is TRBV5-6; D is possibly TRBD2 (5 bases). There are 13 residues in the CDR3. The V gene lost 2 bases and the J gene lost 5 bases, with 9 bases spanning the gap. Germline CDR1 and CDR2: SGHDT and YYEEEE. In DNA, the CDR3 is TGTGCCAGCAGCTTTCGGGGTTTAGATACGCAGTATTTT. It yields the protein CASSFRGLDTQYF.

The chain links TRBV2 to TRBJ2-7; D may correspond to TRBD1 or TRBD2 (5 bases each). Germline CDR1 is SNHLY and CDR2 is FYNNEI. The CDR3 has 15 residues. The V gene lost 4 bases and the J gene lost 4 bases, with 17 bases spanning the gap. The chain's CDR3 is CASSADSIPGYEQYF. Here the CDR3 DNA reads TGTGCCAGCAGTGCCGACAGTATTCCGGGGTACGAGCAGTACTTC.

The chain employs TRBV6-6 and TRBJ2-7; 7 nucleotides match TRBD2. The CDR3 is 13 amino acids. The V and J ends lost 7 bases and 3 bases, in that order; junction bases with no gene match: 6. Germline CDR1 and CDR2: MNHNY and SVGAGI (reference sequence). CDR3: CASNRGDDYEQYF. CDR3 DNA: TGTGCCAGCAACCGGGGGGACGACTACGAGCAGTACTTC.

The table lists this clone with a few counts. This sequence joins TRBV29-1 and TRBJ1-1; no definite D call. V lost 1 base and J lost 1, with 4 bases in between. The CDR3 extends over 12 amino acids. The germline V gene has CDR1 SQVTM and CDR2 ANQGSEA. The DNA of the CDR3 is TGCAGCGTTGAAGGGGCGAACACTGAAGCTTTCTTT. Its protein is CSVEGANTEAFF.

This clone has just one count. The gene calls are TRBV6-1 and TRBJ1-2; maybe TRBD1 (6 bases). This CDR3 has 12 amino acids. The V and J ends lost 10 bases and 4 bases respectively, with 13 bases between them. The V gene's germline CDR1 is MNHNS and CDR2 SASEGT. CDR3 nucleotides: TGTGCCACCTACAGGGCTGGCTATGGCTACACCTTC. It specifies CATYRAGYGYTF.

This clone was seen a few times. Other DNA sequences in this specimen translate into the identical CDR3. The chain recombines TRBV9 with TRBJ1-1; a possible D gene is TRBD1 (5 bases). The CDR3 spans 12 residues. The V and J ends lost 0 bases and 7 bases respectively, with 7 bases between them. Per the germline V gene, CDR1 is SGDLS and CDR2 is YYNGEE. The CDR3 protein is CASSVAGGEAFF. In nucleotides, the CDR3 is TGTGCCAGCAGCGTAGCGGGGGGTGAAGCTTTCTTT. Full variable domain (remainder filled in from reference TRBV9 and TRBJ1-1): DSGVTQTPKHLITATGQRVTLRCSPRSGDLSVYWYQQSLDQGLQFLIQYYNGEERAKGNILERFSAQQFPDLHSELNLSSLELGDSALYFCASSVAGGEAFFGQGTRLTVV.

V and J are TRBV18 and TRBJ1-3, with D unresolved. V lost 3 bases and J 0 bases, leaving 9 bases between the germline ends. Germline values: CDR1 KGHSH, CDR2 LQKENI. The CDR3 length is 15 residues. CDR3 protein: CASSPAGNSGNTIYF. The DNA for the CDR3 is TGTGCCAGCTCACCCGCAGGCAACTCTGGAAACACCATATATTTT.

The V gene is TRBV27, the J gene TRBJ2-1; tentative D call: TRBD1 (7 bases). The V and J ends lost 10 bases and 6 bases respectively, with 22 bases between them. Germline V lookup: CDR1 MNHEY, CDR2 SMNVEV (reference sequence). The CDR3 spans 15 residues. The CDR3 sequence: CATRLMGQGGNEQFF. The CDR3 DNA follows: TGTGCCACTCGTCTCATGGGGCAGGGGGGCAATGAGCAGTTCTTC.